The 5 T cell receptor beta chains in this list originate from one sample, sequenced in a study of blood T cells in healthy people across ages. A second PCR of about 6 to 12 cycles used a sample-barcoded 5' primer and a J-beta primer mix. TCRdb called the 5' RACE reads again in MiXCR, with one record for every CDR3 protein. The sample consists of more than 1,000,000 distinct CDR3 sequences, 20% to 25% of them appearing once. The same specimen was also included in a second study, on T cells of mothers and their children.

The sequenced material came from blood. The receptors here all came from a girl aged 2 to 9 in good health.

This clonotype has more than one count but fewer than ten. CDR3 residues: CASRKGGRTGGEQFF. CDR3 DNA sequence: TGTGCCAGCAGAAAGGGGGGGCGGACCGGGGGTGAGCAGTTCTTC. The chain combines TRBV7-9 with TRBJ2-7; possible D gene TRBD2, 7 bases. The DNA matches TRBJ2-1 better at its end, which makes the J call doubtful. Germline assignment: CDR1 SEHNR and CDR2 FQNEAQ (reference sequence). The CDR3 is 15 amino acids.

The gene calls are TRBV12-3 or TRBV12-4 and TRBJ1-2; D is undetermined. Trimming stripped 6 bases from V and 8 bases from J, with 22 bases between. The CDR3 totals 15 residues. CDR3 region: CASSQPGVGLFGYTF. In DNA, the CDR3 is TGTGCCAGCAGCCAACCGGGTGTAGGCCTCTTCGGCTACACCTTC.

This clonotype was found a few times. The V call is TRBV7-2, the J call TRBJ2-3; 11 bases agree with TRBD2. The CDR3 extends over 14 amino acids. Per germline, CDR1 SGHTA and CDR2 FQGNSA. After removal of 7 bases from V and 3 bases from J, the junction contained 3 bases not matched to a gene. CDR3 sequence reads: CASKPSGGTDTQYF. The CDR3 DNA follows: TGTGCCAGCAAACCTAGCGGGGGGACAGATACGCAGTATTTT.

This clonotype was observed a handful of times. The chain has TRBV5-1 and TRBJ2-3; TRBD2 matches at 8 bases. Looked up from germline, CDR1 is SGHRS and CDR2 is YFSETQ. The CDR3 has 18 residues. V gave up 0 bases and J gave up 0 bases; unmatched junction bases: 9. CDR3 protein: CASSLARAGGVSTDTQYF. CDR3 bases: TGCGCCAGCAGCTTGGCCAGGGCGGGAGGCGTAAGCACAGATACGCAGTATTTT.

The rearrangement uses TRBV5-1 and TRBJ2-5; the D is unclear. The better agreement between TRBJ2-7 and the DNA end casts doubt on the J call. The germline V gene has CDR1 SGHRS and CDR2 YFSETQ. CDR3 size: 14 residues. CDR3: CASSLAGTAHEQYF. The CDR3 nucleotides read TGCGCCAGCAGCTTGGCCGGTACGGCGCACGAGCAGTACTTC.